This T cell receptor (beta chain) originates from a study of shared clonotypes between healthy human individuals. Germline loops: CDR1 LNHNV, CDR2 YYDKDF (reference sequence). The V and J ends lost 5 bases and 5 bases respectively, with 9 bases between them. The CDR3 sequence is 13 residues long. This clone has only a few counts. Its antigen is as yet unknown. General study results and limits: Represented diversity, genetic and exposure-history alike, was limited by few donors.

Execution of the assay was at deep level. Unsorted PBMC DNA went through sequencing on ten immunoSEQ deep assay plates. The method was immunoSEQ multiplex PCR; TCRdb's version includes in-frame clones alone and lacks a portion of them. The sample shows roughly 510,000 clones, about 80% of them seen only once. The TCR originated in a middle-aged woman in good health. Some clones in this sample may be carry-over from other donors' samples. The specimen was PBMCs. The rearrangement links TRBV15 to TRBJ2-2, with D hard to call. The CDR3 sequence: CATSSTLTGELFF. DNA for the CDR3: TGTGCCACCAGCTCGACACTAACCGGGGAGCTGTTTTTT.